This TCR beta chain was sequenced in a study of regulatory T cells in long-lasting Graves disease. About the study: Less than 3 months of antithyroid drugs had been taken by newly diagnosed Graves' patients. General study points: Persistent Graves' patients showed less TCR diversity than newly diagnosed patients showed.

This clonotype has at least ten counts. Its cognate antigen is unknown. Researchers made TCR beta libraries by using iRepertoire HTBI primers and running Arm-PCR on CDR3 regions. Each CDR3 protein is one row after TCRdb ran MiXCR on the multiplex PCR reads. The sample holds some 450,000 distinct CDR3 sequences; 16% are singletons and the top ten take approximately 12%. Specified time point: newly diagnosed GD, antithyroid drugs for less than 3 months. With RNA extracted from PBMCs as input, the TCR library was made. These data were also filed under a second study, of T cells in Graves' hyperthyroidism and ophthalmopathy.

Material: peripheral blood mononuclear cells (PBMCs), obtained at new diagnosis, from a patient treated with antithyroid drugs. The source of this sequence is a woman younger than 45 with Graves disease.

The CDR3 DNA follows: TGTGCCAGCAGTTTTCAAGCCCCTCCTGGGAATACGCAGTATTTT. This gives the protein CASSFQAPPGNTQYF. The chain uses TRBV28 and TRBJ2-3; D unresolved. V was shortened by 3 bases and J by 7 bases, with 17 bases between the two germline ends. Per the germline V gene, CDR1 is MDHEN and CDR2 is SYDVKM. There are 15 residues in the CDR3.